This T cell receptor beta chain was profiled in a study of beta chain features in type 1 diabetes listed by TCRdb under 2018. As for the study more broadly: Mean age, gender distribution, total cell number and subset yield did not differ between patients and healthy donors. In the study, TCRB repertoires of sorted circulating CD4+ T cell subsets from recently diagnosed type 1 diabetes patients were compared with those of matched healthy donors. Across all samples, around 99 million sorted cells were examined, and cell number per subset correlated strongly with RNA yield. Naive and central memory subsets were obtained from all 30 or so donors, but regulatory and stem cell-like memory subsets were isolated from only 8 patients and roughly 8 healthy donors.

The entire isolated RNA was reverse transcribed using the High Capacity cDNA Reverse Transcription Kit, and thus expressed TCRB transcripts were sequenced. Deep immunoSEQ sequencing was applied to naive, central memory and regulatory T cell samples, giving an average of approximately 3.8 million total reads per sample. Sorted cells were lysed in RLT buffer, and RNA was extracted using DNase-treated RNeasy Micro or Mini kits according to cell number. Each cell subset was processed on its own to prevent cross-contamination, while patient and healthy donor samples were processed together. The immunoSEQ multiplex PCR was used to amplify TCRB sequences from cDNA, generating 87-bp fragments that spanned the CDR3 region. The amplicons were sequenced using the Illumina HiSeq platform. Per the original workflow: PCR bias was corrected computationally using synthetic template baselines, and reads within Hamming distance 2 were collapsed, with unmergeable singletons discarded. Reads were aligned to IMGT to assign V, D and J genes, CDR3 length, and insertions or deletions at six rearrangement sites. Within each subset, clonotype counts were normalized to the number of sorted cells before true diversity and Gini coefficients were calculated with the tcR R package. The overlap coefficient, calculated on TCRB nucleotide sequences, was used to quantify repertoire sharing. Out-of-frame TCRB sequences from naive cells were analyzed as a proxy for the pre-selection repertoire. TCRdb retrieved this table from immuneACCESS and kept in-frame rearrangements only. Not all clones are present; in checked studies, unresolved V genes account for under half, and no reason is known for the remainder. V and J calls and clone size are copied from that table; D and trimming were computed from the DNA. This sample gives about 350,000 clones in total; roughly 21% of them show up just once. The ten top clones hold under 0.055% of the sample.

To note about this clone: Its antigen remains undetermined. No qualities accompany the bases; no much larger clone lies one base away.

V and J lose 1 base and 0 bases, and a span of 10 bases separates them. The germline V gene encodes CDR1 LGHNA and CDR2 YSLEER. Measured from the cysteine to the phenylalanine, the CDR3 is 15 residues long. Here the CDR3 DNA is all that survives: 45 bases in frame from base 1. The full study reports these points: Because small numbers of individuals were included in the HLA sub-analyses, any influence of HLA type on TCRB rearrangement was left unresolved. At VDJ recombination sites, patients with type 1 diabetes made fewer insertions and deleted more nucleotides, a pattern implying thymic rearrangement abnormalities. Because cDNA was sequenced instead of genomic DNA, highly expressing activated cells could be over-represented, though the groups showed no difference in activation or CD3 levels. Shorter templates might have been favored by PCR, but patient and control samples were amplified and corrected together, so both groups would have been affected equally by any skew. Naive, central memory and regulatory TCRB repertoires appeared to be more similar among patients than among healthy donors. Type 1 diabetes patients showed a moderate but significant shortening of TCRB CDR3 length in all four CD4+ subsets.

A single peripheral blood draw of around 100 mL on average was collected from each donor into heparinised tubes. Using a panel that included CD45RO, CCR7, CD25, CD127, CD95 and CD27, naive, central memory, regulatory and stem cell-like memory CD4+ T cells were sorted on a BD FACSAria II. A purity above 95% was achieved for all sorted populations. PBMCs were isolated immediately by Lymphoprep density gradient centrifugation and stained directly without culture. Samples were stained and sorted in pairs, with one healthy donor and one patient per experiment, so that batch effects were minimized. The material sequenced was naive CD4+ T cells from blood. The cell subset or site tag for this specimen amounts to: true naive CD4+ T cells. This receptor was identified in a woman between 18 and 29 years old in good health. This chain is built from TRBV4-3 and TRBJ2-7; TRBD1 could be the D gene, as 5 bases match. CDR3 sequence: CASSQGRASSYEQYF. The bases are TGCGCCAGCAGCCAAGGCAGGGCGAGCTCCTACGAGCAGTACTTC.